The 17 T cell receptor beta chains below all came from one sample that was sequenced in a study of cytomegalovirus exposure and HLA in healthy donors. The PCR used 60 Vbeta and 13 Jbeta primers. Measured with immunoSEQ multiplex PCR; TCRdb has only the in-frame clones, and not every one. The table has around 140,000 clones, approximately 80% seen once; the top ten hold about 6.6%. Sequencing was done on a sample of PBMCs. The receptors were sampled from a woman between 40 and 50 years old in good health and CMV-seropositive.

V is TRBV5-1 and J is TRBJ2-5; D is perhaps TRBD2 (5 bases). Between the trimmed V and J ends, which lost 0 bases and 4 bases, there was a span of 10 bases. Per germline, CDR1 SGHRS and CDR2 YFSETQ. This CDR3 comprises 14 residues. CDR3 bases: TGCGCCAGCAGCTTGGGTCTTAGCGTAGAGACCCAGTACTTC. Amino acids: CASSLGLSVETQYF.

As DNA, the CDR3 is TGTGCCAGCAGCCAACCGACAGAAACTCTAGCCAAAAACATTCAGTACTTC. Protein sequence: CASSQPTETLAKNIQYF. This rearrangement joins TRBV7-2 to TRBJ2-4; tentatively, D is TRBD1 (5 bases). V lost 5 bases, J lost 0 bases, and 17 bases lay in between. Germline loops: CDR1 SGHTA, CDR2 FQGNSA. The CDR3 runs 17 residues.

The rearrangement links TRBV6-6 to TRBJ2-1; 9 bases fit TRBD2. Germline loops: CDR1 MNHNY, CDR2 SVGAGI (reference sequence). The CDR3 is 14 residues long. V dropped 9 bases and J dropped 4; count of bases not matched to a gene: 7. The CDR3 reads CASTLAGQYNEQFF. CDR3 in DNA: TGTGCCAGTACCCTAGCGGGACAATACAATGAGCAGTTCTTC.

This chain uses TRBV27 with TRBJ2-4, with D possibly TRBD1 on 6 matching bases. The CDR3 runs 14 residues. V lost 2 bases and J lost 5, with 10 bases in between. CDR1 and CDR2 from the germline V gene are MNHEY and SMNVEV (reference sequence). CDR3 in DNA: TGTGCCAGCAGTTTAAAGGGGGTCGAAAACATTCAGTACTTC. The encoded protein is CASSLKGVENIQYF.

This rearrangement joins TRBV29-1 to TRBJ2-1; maybe TRBD2 (6 bases). Germline CDR1 is SQVTM and CDR2 is ANQGSEA. This CDR3 spans 14 amino acids. V was trimmed by 6 bases and J by 1 base, leaving 13 bases between them. The CDR3 DNA follows: TGCAGCGTCGGAGGGAGTCCGTCCTACAATGAGCAGTTCTTC. Translated: CSVGGSPSYNEQFF.

This clone was picked up a small number of times. V usage is TRBV10-2 and J usage is TRBJ2-6, with TRBD2 identical over 7 bases. Germline CDR1 is WSHSY and CDR2 is SAAADI. The CDR3 consists of 15 residues. With V trimmed by 2 bases and J by 2 bases, 0 bases remained unmatched. The CDR3 protein is CASSEGGAGANVLTF. In DNA form, the CDR3 reads TGCGCCAGCAGTGAGGGGGGGGCTGGGGCCAACGTCCTGACTTTC.

The rearrangement links TRBV6-5 to TRBJ1-2; D unresolved. Germline V gene sequence: CDR1 MNHEY, CDR2 SVGAGI. The CDR3 extends over 13 amino acids. Trimming shortened V by 3 bases and J by 4 bases, and 9 bases separated the two germline ends. As DNA, the CDR3 is TGTGCCAGCAGTTATATGAGGGCCTATGGCTACACCTTC. This gives the protein CASSYMRAYGYTF.

Turning to this clone: At one of its ends the junction is not consistent with the germline gene, which may arise from a read error. CDR3: CASSPQGQYNEKLFF. The CDR3 coding sequence is TGTGCCAGCTCTCCACAGGGGCAGTATAATGAAAAGCTGTTTTTT. The chain couples TRBV7-2 to TRBJ1-4; 7 positions match TRBD1. CDR3 length: 15 residues. CDR1 is SGHTA, CDR2 FQGNSA, per germline.

The chain recombines TRBV7-9 with TRBJ2-7; 8 bases are shared with TRBD1. This CDR3 region has 15 residues. Germline V lookup: CDR1 SEHNR, CDR2 FQNEAQ (reference sequence). The ends lost 3 bases at V and 2 bases at J; junction bases unmatched: 6. The CDR3 nucleotides read TGTGCCAGCAGCTTTTTTTCAGGGGGCACCTACGAGCAGTACTTC. Residues: CASSFFSGGTYEQYF.

V usage is TRBV9 and J usage is TRBJ2-3, with 9 positions matching TRBD2. The CDR3 runs 15 residues. CDR1 and CDR2 (germline): SGDLS, YYNGEE. V trimming: 3 bases; J trimming: 6 bases; junction bases outside the gene matches: 8. DNA of the CDR3: TGTGCCAGCAGCGACCTTAGCGGGAGCAGGGATACGCAGTATTTT. As protein: CASSDLSGSRDTQYF.

The chain links TRBV7-8 to TRBJ2-5; maybe TRBD2 (6 bases). The V gene lost 5 bases and the J gene lost 4 bases, with 17 bases spanning the gap. The CDR3 is 15 residues long. The V gene's germline CDR1 is SGHVS and CDR2 FQNEAQ. CDR3 residues: CASSPIGQRVETQYF. The CDR3 DNA sequence: TGTGCCAGCAGCCCTATCGGGCAGCGGGTAGAGACCCAGTACTTC.

The genes are TRBV2 and TRBJ2-5; 7 nucleotides agree with TRBD2. This CDR3 has 15 amino acids. V trimming: 6 bases; J trimming: 1 base; junction bases outside the gene matches: 8. Per germline, CDR1 SNHLY and CDR2 FYNNEI. The CDR3 DNA follows: TGTGCCAGCAGCGATCTCGGGGGGTCCCAAGAGACCCAGTACTTC. It yields the protein CASSDLGGSQETQYF.

This clone was observed once. This chain uses TRBV2 with TRBJ2-1; 8 bases line up with TRBD1. CDR1 SNHLY and CDR2 FYNNEI come from the germline V gene. V lost 4 bases to trimming and J lost 5 bases; unmatched junction nucleotides: 7. The CDR3 length is 15 residues. CDR3 sequence: CASSVGQGTNNEQFF. Written as DNA, the CDR3 is TGTGCCAGCAGTGTCGGACAGGGAACTAACAATGAGCAGTTCTTC.

This clone appeared a single time. The chain is built from TRBV28 and TRBJ1-2; 7 nucleotides match TRBD1. CDR1 and CDR2 (germline): MDHEN, SYDVKM. With 6 bases clipped from V and 0 bases from J, the junction kept 19 bases outside the gene matches. This CDR3 comprises 19 residues. CDR3 nucleotides: TGTGCCAGCAGCCCTCAGGAGAGGTCGACAGGGCGAACTAACTATGGCTACACCTTC. Translated: CASSPQERSTGRTNYGYTF.

Note on this clone: Its ends do not fully match the called genes, so a read error is possible. The V and J genes are TRBV28 and TRBJ1-5, with a tentative D call TRBD1 (6 bases). The CDR3 runs 14 residues. Germline V gene lookup returns CDR1 MDHEN and CDR2 SYDVKM. Written as DNA, the CDR3 is TGTGTCAGCAGCCTCCGGACAGTGGGTCAGCCCCAGCATTTT. Translation gives CVSSLRTVGQPQHF.

This rearrangement joins TRBV28 to TRBJ2-5; 16 bases fit TRBD2. J lost 5 bases, V lost 3 bases, and 0 bases had no gene match. The CDR3 extends over 15 amino acids. The germline V gene encodes CDR1 MDHEN and CDR2 SYDVKM. CDR3 sequence (DNA): TGTGCCAGCAGTTTGGGACTAGCGGGAGGGGAGACCCAGTACTTC. It yields the protein CASSLGLAGGETQYF.

V is TRBV7-9 and J is TRBJ2-1; D might be TRBD1 (5 bases). This CDR3 is 13 amino acids long. Trimming took off 1 base at V and 10 bases at J, with 11 bases between the two ends. Germline V gives CDR1 SEHNR, CDR2 FQNEAQ (reference sequence). The CDR3 spells CASSLESWGEQFF. CDR3 nucleotide sequence: TGTGCCAGCAGCTTAGAATCCTGGGGCGAGCAGTTCTTC.